This T cell receptor (beta chain) emerged from a study of identical twins. The table lists this clonotype with a few counts. Germline V gene lookup returns CDR1 MNHNS and CDR2 SASEGT. The length of the CDR3 is 14 residues. V trimming: 3 bases; J trimming: 4 bases; junction bases outside the gene matches: 3. TCRdb used MiXCR to reprocess the 5' RACE reads, holding one entry per CDR3 protein. The sample includes about 720,000 distinct CDR3 sequences, 15% to 20% seen only once; the top ten take around 13%. This same sample was also part of a study on T cells expressing NK-cell markers.

Specimen: PBMCs. The TCR sequence derives from a woman younger than 30 in good health. This sequence joins TRBV6-1 and TRBJ2-5; 9 positions agree with TRBD1. The CDR3 coding sequence is TGTGCCAGCAGTGACGGGACAGGGCGAGAGACCCAGTACTTC. It yields the protein CASSDGTGRETQYF.